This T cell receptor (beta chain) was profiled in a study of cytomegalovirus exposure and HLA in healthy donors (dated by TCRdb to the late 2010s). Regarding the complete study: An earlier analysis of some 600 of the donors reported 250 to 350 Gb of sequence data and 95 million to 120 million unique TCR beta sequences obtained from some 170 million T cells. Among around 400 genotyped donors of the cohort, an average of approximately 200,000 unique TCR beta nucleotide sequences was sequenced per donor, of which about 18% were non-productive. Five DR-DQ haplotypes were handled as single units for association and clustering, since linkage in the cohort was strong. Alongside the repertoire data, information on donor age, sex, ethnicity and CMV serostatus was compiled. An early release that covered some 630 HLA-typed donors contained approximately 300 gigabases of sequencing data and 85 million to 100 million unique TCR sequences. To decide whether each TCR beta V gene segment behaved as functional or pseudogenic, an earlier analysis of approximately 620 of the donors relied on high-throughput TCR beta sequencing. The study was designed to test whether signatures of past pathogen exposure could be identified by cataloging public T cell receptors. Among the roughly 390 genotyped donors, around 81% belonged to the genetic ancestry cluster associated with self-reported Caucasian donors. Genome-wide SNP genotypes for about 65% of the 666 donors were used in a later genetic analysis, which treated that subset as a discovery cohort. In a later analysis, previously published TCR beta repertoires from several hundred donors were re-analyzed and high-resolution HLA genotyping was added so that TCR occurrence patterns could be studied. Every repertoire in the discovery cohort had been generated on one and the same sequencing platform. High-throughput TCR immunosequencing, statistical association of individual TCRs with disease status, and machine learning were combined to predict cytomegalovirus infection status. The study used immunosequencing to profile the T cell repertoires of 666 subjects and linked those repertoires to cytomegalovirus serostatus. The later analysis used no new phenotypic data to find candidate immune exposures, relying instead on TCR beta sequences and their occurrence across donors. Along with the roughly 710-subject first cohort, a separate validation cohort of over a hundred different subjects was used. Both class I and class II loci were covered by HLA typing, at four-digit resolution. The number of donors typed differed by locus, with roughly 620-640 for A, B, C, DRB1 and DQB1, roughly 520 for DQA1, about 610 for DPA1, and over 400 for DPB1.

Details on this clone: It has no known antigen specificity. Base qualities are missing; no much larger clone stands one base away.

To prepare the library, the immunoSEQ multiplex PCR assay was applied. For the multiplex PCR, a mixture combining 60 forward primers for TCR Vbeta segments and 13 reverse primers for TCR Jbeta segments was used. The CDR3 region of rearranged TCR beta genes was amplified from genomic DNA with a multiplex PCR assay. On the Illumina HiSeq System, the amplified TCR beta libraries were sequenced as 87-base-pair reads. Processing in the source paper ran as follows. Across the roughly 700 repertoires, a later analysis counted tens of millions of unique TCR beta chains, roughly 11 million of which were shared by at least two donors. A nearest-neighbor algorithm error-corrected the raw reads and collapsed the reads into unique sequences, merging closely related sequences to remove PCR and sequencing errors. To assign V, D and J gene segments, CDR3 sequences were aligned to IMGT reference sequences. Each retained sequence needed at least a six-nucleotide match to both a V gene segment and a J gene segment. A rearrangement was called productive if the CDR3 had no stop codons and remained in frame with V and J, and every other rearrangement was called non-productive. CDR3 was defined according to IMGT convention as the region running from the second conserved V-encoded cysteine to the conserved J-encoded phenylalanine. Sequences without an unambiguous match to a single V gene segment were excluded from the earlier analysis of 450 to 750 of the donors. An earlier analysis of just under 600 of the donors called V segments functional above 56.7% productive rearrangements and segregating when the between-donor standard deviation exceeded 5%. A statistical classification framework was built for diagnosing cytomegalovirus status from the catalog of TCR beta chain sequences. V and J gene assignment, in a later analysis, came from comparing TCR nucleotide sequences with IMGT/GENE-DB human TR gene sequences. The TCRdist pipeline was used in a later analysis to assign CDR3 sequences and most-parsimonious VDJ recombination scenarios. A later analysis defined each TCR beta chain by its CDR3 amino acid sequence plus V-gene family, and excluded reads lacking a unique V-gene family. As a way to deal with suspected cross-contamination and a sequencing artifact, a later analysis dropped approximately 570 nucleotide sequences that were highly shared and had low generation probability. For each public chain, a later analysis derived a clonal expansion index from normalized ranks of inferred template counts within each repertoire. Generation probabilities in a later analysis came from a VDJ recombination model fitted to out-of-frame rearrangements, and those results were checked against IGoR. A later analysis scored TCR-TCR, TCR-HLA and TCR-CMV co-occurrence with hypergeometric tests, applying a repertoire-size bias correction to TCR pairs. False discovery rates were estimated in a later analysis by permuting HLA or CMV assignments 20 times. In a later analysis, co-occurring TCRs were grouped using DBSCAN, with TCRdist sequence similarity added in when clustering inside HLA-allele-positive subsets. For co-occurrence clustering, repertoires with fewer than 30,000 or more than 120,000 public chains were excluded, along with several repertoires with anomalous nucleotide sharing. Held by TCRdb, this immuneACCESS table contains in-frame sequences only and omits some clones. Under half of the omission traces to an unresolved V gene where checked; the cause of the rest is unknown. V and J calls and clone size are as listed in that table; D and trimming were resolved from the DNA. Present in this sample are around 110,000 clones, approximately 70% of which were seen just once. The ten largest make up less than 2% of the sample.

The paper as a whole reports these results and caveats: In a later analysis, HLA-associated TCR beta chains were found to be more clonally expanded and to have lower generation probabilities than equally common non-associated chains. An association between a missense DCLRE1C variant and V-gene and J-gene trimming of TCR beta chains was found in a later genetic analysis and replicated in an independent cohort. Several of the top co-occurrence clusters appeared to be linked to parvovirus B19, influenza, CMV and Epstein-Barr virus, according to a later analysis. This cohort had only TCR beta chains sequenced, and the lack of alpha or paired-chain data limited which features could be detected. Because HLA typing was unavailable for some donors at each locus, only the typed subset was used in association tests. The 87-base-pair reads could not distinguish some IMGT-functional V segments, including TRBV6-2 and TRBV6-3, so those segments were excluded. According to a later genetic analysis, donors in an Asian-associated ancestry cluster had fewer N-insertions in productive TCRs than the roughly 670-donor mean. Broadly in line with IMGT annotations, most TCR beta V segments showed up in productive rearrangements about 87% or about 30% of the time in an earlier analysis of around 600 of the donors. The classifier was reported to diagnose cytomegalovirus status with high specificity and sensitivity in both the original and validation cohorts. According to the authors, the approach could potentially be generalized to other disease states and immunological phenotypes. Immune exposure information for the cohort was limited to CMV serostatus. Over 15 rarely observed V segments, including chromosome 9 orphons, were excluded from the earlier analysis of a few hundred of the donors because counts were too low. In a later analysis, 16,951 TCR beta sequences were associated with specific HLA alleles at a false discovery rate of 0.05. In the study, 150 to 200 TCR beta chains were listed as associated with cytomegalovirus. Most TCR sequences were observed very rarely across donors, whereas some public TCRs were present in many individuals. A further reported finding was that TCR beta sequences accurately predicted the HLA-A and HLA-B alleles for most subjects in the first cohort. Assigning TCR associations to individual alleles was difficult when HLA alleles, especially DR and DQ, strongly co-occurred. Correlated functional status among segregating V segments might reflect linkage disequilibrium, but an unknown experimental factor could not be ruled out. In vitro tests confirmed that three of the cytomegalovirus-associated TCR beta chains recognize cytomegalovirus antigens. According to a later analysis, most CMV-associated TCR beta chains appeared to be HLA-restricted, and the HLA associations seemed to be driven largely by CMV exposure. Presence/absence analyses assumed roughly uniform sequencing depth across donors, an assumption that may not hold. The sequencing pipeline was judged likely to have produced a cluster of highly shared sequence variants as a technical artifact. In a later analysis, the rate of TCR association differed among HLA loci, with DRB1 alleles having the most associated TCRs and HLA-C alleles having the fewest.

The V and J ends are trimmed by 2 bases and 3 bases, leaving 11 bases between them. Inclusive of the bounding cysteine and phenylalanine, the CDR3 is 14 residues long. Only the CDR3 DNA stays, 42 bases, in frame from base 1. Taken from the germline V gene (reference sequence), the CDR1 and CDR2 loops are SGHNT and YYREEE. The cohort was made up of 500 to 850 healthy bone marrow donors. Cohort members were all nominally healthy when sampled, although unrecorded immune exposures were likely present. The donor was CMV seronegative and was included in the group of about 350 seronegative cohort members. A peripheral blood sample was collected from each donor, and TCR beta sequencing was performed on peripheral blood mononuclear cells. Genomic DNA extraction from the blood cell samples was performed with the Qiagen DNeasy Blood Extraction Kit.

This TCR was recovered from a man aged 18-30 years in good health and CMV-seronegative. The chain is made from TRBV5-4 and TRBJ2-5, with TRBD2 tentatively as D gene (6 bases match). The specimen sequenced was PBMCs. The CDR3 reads CASSLPGVKETQYF. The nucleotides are TGTGCCAGCAGCTTACCGGGAGTTAAAGAGACCCAGTACTTC.